Listed below are T cell receptor beta chains from one sample, sequenced in a study of post-analysis software for immune sequencing data. One entry per CDR3 protein, called by TCRdb with MiXCR from the PCR reads. The sample has hundreds of thousands of distinct CDR3 sequences; approximately 57% are singletons. The specimen was blood. These receptors all stem from a girl between 10 and 17 years old with multiple sclerosis. Both conserved end residues are part of each CDR3. Each record gives: J gene, D gene, V gene, clone size, CDR3 DNA, CDR3 protein. D genes are given only for firm matches. The size entry is marked missing in some rows and otherwise reads once, few, many or a size class.

J: TRBJ2-6
D: -
V: TRBV5-1
size: few
DNA: TGCGCCAGTATGGCTTTGTCCTCTGGGGCCAACGTCCTGACTTTC
CDR3: CASMALSSGANVLTF

J: TRBJ2-7
D: TRBD2
V: TRBV9
size: -
DNA: TGTGCCAGCAGCCTCGGGGTAGCGGGACCTAGCTCCTACGAGCAGTACTTC
CDR3: CASSLGVAGPSSYEQYF

J: TRBJ2-6
D: -
V: TRBV6-2/TRBV6-3
size: -
DNA: TGTGCCAGCAGCTTACTAGGAATCTCTGGGGCCAACGTCCTGACTTTC
CDR3: CASSLLGISGANVLTF

J: TRBJ2-5
D: TRBD1
V: TRBV10-2
size: few
DNA: TGCGCCAGCAGTGAACGGACAGGGGGCGCGGAGCCCCAGTACTTC
CDR3: CASSERTGGAEPQYF

J: TRBJ2-1
D: TRBD2
V: TRBV14
size: -
DNA: TGTGCCAGCAGCCAAGTACTAGCGGGGGAGCAGTTCTTC
CDR3: CASSQVLAGEQFF

J: TRBJ2-5
D: -
V: TRBV10-3
size: -
DNA: TGTGCCATCAGTGAGGCAGGTACGCAAGAGACCCAGTACTTC
CDR3: CAISEAGTQETQYF

J: TRBJ2-7
D: -
V: TRBV6-5
size: -
DNA: TGTGCCAGCCAGAGCTCCTACGAGCAGTACTTC
CDR3: CASQSSYEQYF

J: TRBJ2-6
D: -
V: TRBV3-1
size: few
DNA: TGTGCCAGCAGCCGGGGACATACCAACGTCCTGACTTTC
CDR3: CASSRGHTNVLTF

J: TRBJ2-7
D: -
V: TRBV27
size: -
DNA: TGTGCCAGCAGCACATTTGAGGGTGTAAACGAGCAGTACTTC
CDR3: CASSTFEGVNEQYF

J: TRBJ2-7
D: -
V: TRBV6-1
size: few
DNA: TGTGCCAGCAGTGAAGGGGAACTCTACGAGCAGTACTTC
CDR3: CASSEGELYEQYF

J: TRBJ1-5
D: -
V: TRBV15
size: -
DNA: TGTGCCACCAGCAGAGATAGGCAGGTCAGGGGCCAAGTATACGGCAATCAGCCCCAGCATTTT
CDR3: CATSRDRQVRGQVYGNQPQHF

J: TRBJ1-2
D: -
V: TRBV6-6
size: -
DNA: TGTGCCGCTAGCCAACGGGGGGCCAATGGCTACACCTTC
CDR3: CAASQRGANGYTF

J: TRBJ2-7
D: -
V: TRBV15
size: -
DNA: TGTGCCACCAGCAGAGAGAAGTCGGCCGCCGGAAGATCCTACGAGCAGTACTTC
CDR3: CATSREKSAAGRSYEQYF

J: TRBJ2-7
D: -
V: TRBV10-3
size: -
DNA: TGTGCCATCAGTGAGTATCGGGGCAGCCCTAACTACGAGCAGTACTTC
CDR3: CAISEYRGSPNYEQYF

J: TRBJ1-5
D: -
V: TRBV2
size: -
DNA: TGTGCCAGCACGGAGGGACGGGACAATCAGCCCCAGCATTTT
CDR3: CASTEGRDNQPQHF

J: TRBJ2-4
D: -
V: TRBV7-8
size: -
DNA: TGTGCCAGCAGCTCCCTTCCGGGCCAAAACATTCAGTACTTC
CDR3: CASSSLPGQNIQYF

J: TRBJ2-3
D: -
V: TRBV28
size: few
DNA: TGTGCCAGCATGGCCAGGGAGTCCACAGATACGCAGTATTTT
CDR3: CASMARESTDTQYF

J: TRBJ2-4
D: -
V: TRBV3-1
size: few
DNA: TGTGCCAGCAGCCAGGGACAAGCCAAAAACATTCAGTACTTC
CDR3: CASSQGQAKNIQYF

J: TRBJ2-7
D: TRBD2
V: TRBV2
size: -
DNA: TGTGCCAGCAGCGACAGCGGGAGGTCTTCCTACGAGCAGTACTTC
CDR3: CASSDSGRSSYEQYF

J: TRBJ2-6
D: -
V: TRBV5-1
size: -
DNA: TGCGCCAGCAGACAGGACGCCTCTGGGGCCAACGTCCTGACTTTC
CDR3: CASRQDASGANVLTF

J: TRBJ2-7
D: TRBD2
V: TRBV20-1
size: -
DNA: TGCAGTGCTAGACCGGGACTAGCGGGGGGGCAGTCCTACGAGCAGTACTTC
CDR3: CSARPGLAGGQSYEQYF

J: TRBJ2-5
D: TRBD2
V: TRBV5-1
size: -
DNA: TGCGCCAACCTAAGAGGGGAGGGGACCCAGTACTTC
CDR3: CANLRGEGTQYF

J: TRBJ2-7
D: TRBD1
V: TRBV29-1
size: -
DNA: TGCAGCGTTCGGGGACAGGGGAGCTACGAGCAGTACTTC
CDR3: CSVRGQGSYEQYF

J: TRBJ2-5
D: -
V: TRBV12-3/TRBV12-4
size: -
DNA: TGTGCCAGCTCGAAAGTGGGGAGTGAGACCCAGTACTTC
CDR3: CASSKVGSETQYF

J: TRBJ2-1
D: -
V: TRBV5-1
size: -
DNA: TGCGCCAGCAGCTTGGGGTTAGCGGCCCACAATGAGCAGTTCTTC
CDR3: CASSLGLAAHNEQFF

J: TRBJ2-7
D: TRBD1
V: TRBV29-1
size: -
DNA: TGCAGCGGACGGACAGGGAGGTTCGAGCAGTACTTC
CDR3: CSGRTGRFEQYF

J: TRBJ2-3
D: -
V: TRBV2
size: once
DNA: TGTGCCAGCAGTGAGGGCAGGACAGATACGCAGTATTTT
CDR3: CASSEGRTDTQYF

J: TRBJ2-1
D: -
V: TRBV7-7
size: -
DNA: TGTGCTAGCAGCTTTAGGCAGGGAAATGAGCAGTTCTTC
CDR3: CASSFRQGNEQFF

J: TRBJ1-1
D: -
V: TRBV6-6
size: -
DNA: TGTGCCAGCAGTTACTCCGCGACAAAAAGTTCTGCTGAAGCTTTCTTT
CDR3: CASSYSATKSSAEAFF